These 12 T cell receptor beta chains share one sample of origin, sequenced in a study of blood T cell repertoires in COVID-19. Produced via immunoSEQ multiplex PCR; TCRdb's table is partial and in-frame only. The sample lists about 110,000 clones; just over 90% were seen once. Source material: peripheral blood. These receptors originate from a woman aged 25 to 39 with acute or convalescent COVID-19.

The gene calls are TRBV4-1 and TRBJ1-2; D is possibly TRBD1 (6 bases). V was clipped by 1 base and J by 5 bases, with 17 bases between them. CDR1 is MGHRA and CDR2 is YSYEKL in the germline V gene. This CDR3 has 16 residues. CDR3: CASSQVPQGRWYGYTF. The CDR3 bases are TGCGCCAGCAGCCAAGTTCCGCAGGGGAGATGGTATGGCTACACCTTC.

This rearrangement joins TRBV4-3 to TRBJ1-4, with D maybe TRBD1 (6 bases). This CDR3 has 15 amino acids. V was clipped by 3 bases and J by 8 bases, with 16 bases between them. Germline-derived CDR1 and CDR2 are LGHNA and YSLEER. CDR3 residues: CASSQRSRGGEKLFF. In nucleotides, the CDR3 is TGCGCCAGCAGCCAGAGAAGCAGGGGTGGAGAAAAACTGTTTTTT.

The gene calls are TRBV5-4 and TRBJ2-3, with D possibly TRBD2 on 6 matching bases. The CDR3 covers 16 residues. V lost 2 bases and J 2 bases, leaving 15 bases between the germline ends. Germline V gene lookup returns CDR1 SGHNT and CDR2 YYREEE (reference sequence). The CDR3 region has the DNA TGTGCCAGCAGCTTTGGCTCGGGACTTGACACAGATACGCAGTATTTT. It encodes CASSFGSGLDTDTQYF. The full variable domain, its missing parts supplied by reference TRBV5-4 and TRBJ2-3, is ETGVTQSPTHLIKTRGQQVTLRCSSQSGHNTVSWYQQALGQGPQFIFQYYREEENGRGNFPPRFSGLQFPNYSSELNVNALELDDSALYLCASSFGSGLDTDTQYFGPGTRLTVL.

The CDR3 here is CASSSGYGNTIYF. The CDR3 DNA reads as TGTGCCAGCAGCTCAGGGTATGGAAACACCATATATTTT. The gene calls are TRBV7-8 and TRBJ1-3, with D perhaps matching TRBD1 (5 bases). With 4 bases removed from V and 3 bases from J, the gap between germline ends came to 7 bases. The CDR3 has 13 residues. CDR1 and CDR2 from the germline V gene are SGHVS and FQNEAQ.

The V gene is TRBV7-9, the J gene TRBJ2-1, with 9 bases aligning to TRBD1. The V and J ends lost 5 bases and 1 base, in that order; junction bases with no gene match: 15. Looked up from germline, CDR1 is SEHNR and CDR2 is FQNEAQ (reference sequence). The CDR3 extends over 19 amino acids. The CDR3 is CASSPGGQGLVRSYNEQFF. CDR3 bases: TGTGCCAGCAGCCCGGGGGGACAGGGTTTGGTTAGGTCCTACAATGAGCAGTTCTTC.

The gene calls are TRBV27 and TRBJ1-6; 7 bases fit TRBD1. Per the germline V gene, CDR1 is MNHEY and CDR2 is SMNVEV (reference sequence). The CDR3 is 14 amino acids. V gave up 10 bases and J gave up 5 bases; unmatched junction bases: 8. Here the CDR3 DNA reads TGTGCCACAAAGACAGGGAAGGATAATTCACCCCTCCACTTT. Encoded protein: CATKTGKDNSPLHF.

The rearrangement joins TRBV30 to TRBJ1-2; a possible D gene is TRBD1 (5 bases). Germline V CDR1 and CDR2: GTSNPN, SVGIG (reference sequence). The CDR3 has 13 amino acids. V was shortened by 2 bases and J by 5 bases, with 12 bases between the two germline ends. CDR3 sequence: CAWSPSRGYGYTF. The CDR3, as DNA: TGTGCCTGGAGTCCCAGCCGGGGGTATGGCTACACCTTC. Supplemented by reference TRBV30 and TRBJ1-2, the full variable domain reads SQTIHQWPATLVQPVGSPLSLECTVEGTSNPNLYWYRQAAGRGLQLLFYSVGIGQISSEVPQNLSASRPQDRQFILSSKKLLLSDSGFYLCAWSPSRGYGYTFGSGTRLTVV.

The V call is TRBV7-2, the J call TRBJ2-5; 7 positions match TRBD1. The germline V gene encodes CDR1 SGHTA and CDR2 FQGNSA. The junction had 9 bases not matched to a gene; V was cut back by 10 bases and J by 1 base. This CDR3 has 14 amino acids. CDR3 sequence: CATSSDRSQETQYF. CDR3 in DNA: TGTGCCACCTCATCGGACAGGAGCCAAGAGACCCAGTACTTC.

The rearrangement links TRBV10-2 to TRBJ2-7; 7 bases agree with TRBD1. The CDR3 is 13 residues long. Germline V lookup: CDR1 WSHSY, CDR2 SAAADI. Trimming cost V 3 bases and J 12 bases; bases outside gene matches: 11. This CDR3 is CASSDLTGSRWYF. The CDR3 DNA sequence: TGCGCCAGCAGTGACTTGACAGGGAGTAGGTGGTACTTC.

The J gene is TRBJ2-1, the V gene TRBV7-9, with unresolved D. Germline V lookup: CDR1 SEHNR, CDR2 FQNEAQ (reference sequence). The germline V and J ends were trimmed by 5 bases and 4 bases, with 3 bases remaining between them. This CDR3 has 11 residues. The CDR3, as DNA: TGTGCCAGCAGCGCGTACAATGAGCAGTTCTTC. This gives the protein CASSAYNEQFF.

This clone was counted between two and nine times. The chain links TRBV30 to TRBJ1-4, with D possibly being TRBD1 (6 bases). This CDR3 has 13 residues. Germline-derived CDR1 and CDR2 are GTSNPN and SVGIG (reference sequence). Trimming left V 1 base short and J 5 bases short, with 8 bases between. The CDR3 region has the DNA TGTGCCTGGAGTGGGACAGCAAATGAAAAACTGTTTTTT. Amino acids: CAWSGTANEKLFF.

CDR3 residues: CASSLATGEQPQHF. CDR3 DNA sequence: TGCGCCAGCAGCTTGGCCACAGGGGAACAGCCCCAGCATTTT. V and J are TRBV5-1 and TRBJ1-5; 7 positions match TRBD1. The CDR3 length is 14 residues. Germline loops: CDR1 SGHRS, CDR2 YFSETQ. V dropped 0 bases and J dropped 7; count of bases not matched to a gene: 4.